These 4 T cell receptor beta chains originate from one sample sequenced in a study of T cells after yellow fever vaccination. TCRdb used MiXCR to reprocess the 5' RACE reads, holding one entry per CDR3 protein. The table records some 340,000 distinct CDR3 sequences, about 4% of them present only once. The sequences come from PBMCs, collected 5 days after the yellow fever booster vaccination. The receptor source for this set is a man aged 18 to 35 who received the YFV17D yellow fever vaccine.

This clonotype was found many times. The V call is TRBV7-2, the J call TRBJ1-1, with D possibly TRBD1 on 5 matching bases. There are 13 residues in the CDR3. The V gene lost 0 bases and the J gene lost 9 bases, with 11 bases spanning the gap. Per germline, CDR1 SGHTA and CDR2 FQGNSA. The CDR3 loop reads CASSLALEGKAFF. CDR3 nucleotide sequence: TGTGCCAGCAGCTTAGCGCTAGAGGGGAAAGCTTTCTTT.

In this sample, this clonotype turned up many times. One junction end does not reproduce the germline sequence, and a read error may be involved. This rearrangement joins TRBV5-1 to TRBJ2-5; D ambiguous. In germline, CDR1 is SGHRS, CDR2 YFSETQ. This CDR3 is built from 11 residues. The CDR3 here is CASSLQETQYF. CDR3 DNA: TGTGCCAGCAGCCTCCAAGAGACCCAGTACTTC.

This clonotype has only a few counts. The chain is built from TRBV6-5 and TRBJ1-1; D is undetermined. There are 13 residues in the CDR3. Germline CDR1 MNHEY, CDR2 SVGAGI. Between the trimmed V and J ends, which lost 6 bases and 2 bases, there was a span of 10 bases. DNA of the CDR3: TGTGCCAGCAGGCTCATTGTTAACACTGAAGCTTTCTTT. Protein product: CASRLIVNTEAFF.

This clonotype was recorded at least ten times. This chain joins TRBV7-9 and TRBJ1-1; D gene uncertain. The CDR3 has 15 amino acids. Germline CDR1 is SEHNR and CDR2 is FQNEAQ (reference sequence). The V end was cut by 3 bases, the J end by 0 bases, with 11 bases between. The CDR3 DNA sequence: TGTGCCAGCAGCTTCCCGGTCGCCGTGAACACTGAAGCTTTCTTT. This translates into CASSFPVAVNTEAFF. The full variable domain, rest sourced from reference TRBV7-9 and TRBJ1-1, is DTGVSQNPRHKITKRGQNVTFRCDPISEHNRLYWYRQTLGQGPEFLTYFQNEAQLEKSRLLSDRFSAERPKGSFSTLEIQRTEQGDSAMYLCASSFPVAVNTEAFFGQGTRLTVV.